The present T cell receptor (beta chain) was sequenced within a study of tumor and adjacent non-tumor tissue in lung cancer (dated by TCRdb to the late 2010s). Regarding the study in general: Patients with adenocarcinoma (approximately twelve), squamous cell carcinoma (2) and small cell lung cancer (1) were included in the cohort. Ages among the 15 or so patients ranged from roughly 30 to 85 years, there were roughly 10 men and 5 women, and disease was at TNM stage I to III. In total, sequencing yielded over 95 million productive TCRbeta reads, which works out to an average of about 4.2 million reads per sample. The study compared bulk TCRbeta repertoires between lung tumor tissue and matched distant non-tumor lung tissue from about 14 lung cancer patients. For each patient, one tumor sample and one normal lung sample were taken, giving around 31 paired specimens that underwent TCRbeta CDR3 sequencing.

This clonotype came up once. The target of this receptor is not known. One end of the junction is discordant with germline, which a read error may explain. Summary of the overall study and its limitations: Neither the sequencing platform nor unique molecular identifiers are named or mentioned anywhere in the methods. The top 100 clones accounted for a significantly larger cumulative portion of the repertoire in normal lung than in tumor tissue. With only roughly 14 patients in the cohort, the authors noted that larger samples and more detailed clinical data are needed. TCR diversity (inverse Simpson) was significantly higher in tumor than in normal lung tissue (roughly 430 vs 170, P = 0.0075, Mann-Whitney U test). Because peripheral blood was not sequenced, blood TCRbeta repertoires in the lung cancer patients of the study were not examined. Significantly higher TCR diversity was found in younger patients, and higher tumor TCR diversity was associated with shorter overall and disease-free survival.

Preparation of the library involved multiplex PCR. TCRdb shows the sequencer as Illumina HiSeq 2500. Following protocols modified from ARM-PCR, the researchers constructed TCRbeta libraries through three rounds of nested PCR with primers (Table S4). Before sequencing, PCR products in the 200-500 bp range were cut out of the gel and cleaned up using the QIAquick gel extraction kit. The paper's data handling went like this. Trimmomatic was used to clean the reads, FLASH was used to merge the reads into complete CDR3 sequences, and MiTCR was used to assign the reads to V(D)J germline segments. Clonal diversity was calculated as the inverse Simpson's index using VDJtools. In-frame sequences without a premature stop codon were defined as productive reads. Using fastp at Q25 and MiXCR, TCRdb reprocessed the public reads and kept productive beta chains. Every CDR3 protein is listed once, alongside the most common genes and DNA of its rows. TCRdb, rather than the study authors, made the V and J calls. This sample gives tens of thousands of distinct CDR3 sequences in total; over 75% of them show up just once. The ten top clones hold 13% of the sample.

RNA was isolated from bulk unsorted tissue, and RNA quality was assessed with a NanoDrop ND-1000 and an Agilent 2100. The donors were newly diagnosed lung cancer patients admitted for thoracic surgery in China from August to November 2014 who had not received prior chemotherapy. Patients with previous radiotherapy or chemotherapy, or with another concurrent cancer, were excluded from the study. Surgical tissue pieces of 1-2 cm3 were preserved in RNAlater solution and were kept at -80 degrees C until use. From its cysteine to its phenylalanine, the CDR3 spans 15 amino acids. Here the CDR3 DNA is all that survives: 45 bases in frame from base 1. CDR1 and CDR2 are read off the germline V gene as MDHEN and SYDVKM.

The V and J genes are TRBV28 and TRBJ2-1; the junction holds 9 bases that match TRBD2. The TCR originated in a woman between 50 and 59 years old with non-small cell lung cancer. Sequenced material: lung tumor tissue. At the DNA level, the sequence is TGTGTCAGCAGCGGGACTAGCAGGAGCACCAATGAGCAGTTCTTC. This codes for CVSSGTSRSTNEQFF.